These T cell receptor beta chains were read from a single sample in a study of blood T cell repertoires in COVID-19. Some clones are missing from TCRdb's copy, which holds only in-frame ones; the method was immunoSEQ multiplex PCR. The sample includes some 150,000 clones, 70% to 90% of them seen just once. The sample comprised peripheral blood. The receptors were sampled from an elderly woman with acute or convalescent COVID-19. The conserved cysteine and the conserved F or W are not part of the CDR3 here.

V gene	J gene	CDR3 protein
TRBV7-2	TRBJ1-2	ASSSGGTPLEGYT
TRBV7-9	TRBJ2-2	ASSYPGTPNTGELF
TRBV5-5	TRBJ1-2	ASRPGLTNYGYT
TRBV2	TRBJ2-3	ASSVDRGETDTQY
TRBV18	TRBJ2-1	ASSAGTSGGAYNEQF
TRBV9	TRBJ2-5	ASSVGTSGARGETQY
TRBV3-1/TRBV3-2	TRBJ1-2	ASSQRQGAGGYT
TRBV14	TRBJ2-5	ASSALETQY
TRBV2	TRBJ2-1	ASISGLAGLYNEQF
TRBV11-2	TRBJ2-6	ASSFYQASGANVLT
TRBV27	TRBJ1-4	ASSWDFPGEKLF
TRBV5-1	TRBJ1-2	ASSLSEGGGYT
TRBV5-1	TRBJ2-5	ASSLGAGGLGEETQY
TRBV19	TRBJ1-6	ASSIAGQASVFPLH
TRBV7-2	TRBJ1-1	ASSLRRRGTEAF
TRBV7-9	TRBJ2-3	ASSLGLPSGVFGTDTQY
TRBV6-6	TRBJ2-7	ASSPRTSGEQY
TRBV9	TRBJ2-1	ASSPTGLAYNEQF
TRBV5-1	TRBJ1-2	ASSPGQGATNYGYT
TRBV7-9	TRBJ1-4	ASSLAYRGSEKLF
TRBV7-2	TRBJ1-4	ASSLRGQGEKLF
TRBV4-1	TRBJ2-5	ASSPRGLKETQY
TRBV6-5	TRBJ1-4	ASRVTGAINEKLF
TRBV6-5	TRBJ2-7	ASSYARTGAY
TRBV6-5	TRBJ1-1	ASIPGHSNTEAF
TRBV6-6	TRBJ1-2	ASNGDRALYGYT
TRBV7-2	TRBJ2-1	ASSRTSPSYNEQF
TRBV5-1	TRBJ2-1	ASSPGPGTSGGSYNEQF
TRBV18	TRBJ2-3	ASSLGQSTDTQY
TRBV2	TRBJ1-2	ASSPNLFRGNYGYT
TRBV21-1	TRBJ1-2	ASSNRPIQQGAVRKNGYT
TRBV25-1	TRBJ2-1	ASSEGLAYNEQF
TRBV5-4	TRBJ2-5	ASSEDRAKTQY
TRBV5-3	TRBJ1-2	ARSFSQGCYGYT
TRBV7-9	TRBJ1-2	ASSFGADRGLVGYT
TRBV18	TRBJ1-3	ASFFQVSGNTIY
TRBV5-4	TRBJ2-3	ASSLGQGGTDTQY
TRBV5-1	TRBJ2-7	ASSLVPGTGRTYEQY
TRBV6-4	TRBJ1-6	ASSTGQVGSPLH
TRBV6-5	TRBJ2-7	ATRTGALYEQY